This TCR beta chain was captured by sequencing in a study of CD8+ T cells in alopecia areata. Treatment indicated: oral pan-JAK inhibitor, 5-10 mg twice daily. The CDR3 length is 11 residues. The V end was cut by 5 bases, the J end by 7 bases, with 8 bases between. From germline, CDR1 is SGHRS and CDR2 YFSETQ. This clone was picked up one time. The antigen is undetermined. The study's findings and limits: Because of a solitary nonresponder, the connection of baseline CD8+ expansion to response stays uncertain.

The authors extracted RNA and reverse transcribed it into cDNA as the sequencing template. Profiling relied on immunoSEQ multiplex PCR, and the TCRdb table lists in-frame clones only, not all of them. The sample consists of just over 150,000 clones, 55% to 75% of them appearing once. The sample consisted of CD4+ T cells sorted from blood, taken at week 4, from a patient treated with tofacitinib. The chain recombines TRBV5-1 with TRBJ2-3, with no clear D. This TCR came from a human donor with alopecia areata. Written as DNA, the CDR3 is TGCGCCAGCAGTTATAGCAATACGCAGTATTTT. Translation: CASSYSNTQYF.